These 27 T cell receptor beta chains were all obtained from the same sample, sequenced in a study of lymphopenia after photon versus proton radiotherapy. Here immunoSEQ multiplex PCR was the method, and the copy in TCRdb shows in-frame clones only, minus some. Of about 15,000 clones detected, about nine tenths appear once; the ten largest clones hold around a tenth. The sequencing used peripheral blood, collected from a patient treated with proton-based radiotherapy. All receptors derive from a man aged 65 to 79 with pancreatic cancer.

The CDR3 here is CASSSGQGSRTGELFF. For the CDR3, the DNA is TGTGCCAGCAGCTCGGGGCAGGGGTCGCGAACCGGGGAGCTGTTTTTT. The rearrangement uses TRBV13 and TRBJ2-2; D may be TRBD1 (6 bases). Germline V CDR1 and CDR2: PRHDT, FYEKMQ (reference sequence). The CDR3 is made up of 16 amino acids. The germline V and J ends were trimmed by 4 bases and 5 bases, with 17 bases remaining between them.

This chain joins TRBV7-2 and TRBJ1-3; tentatively, D is TRBD1 (6 bases). There are 16 residues in the CDR3. The germline CDR1 and CDR2 sequences are SGHTA and FQGNSA. V was clipped by 2 bases and J by 7 bases, with 18 bases between them. The CDR3 coding sequence is TGTGCCAGCAGCTTATACGCGGGGGTTAGGGGGAACACCATATATTTT. It specifies CASSLYAGVRGNTIYF.

V gene TRBV29-1 combines with J gene TRBJ2-7; D could derive from TRBD1 or TRBD2 (6 bases each). The CDR3 loop spans 14 amino acids. Germline CDR1 reads SQVTM; CDR2 reads ANQGSEA. Trimming took off 4 bases at V and 0 bases at J, with 13 bases between the two ends. CDR3 nucleotides: TGCAGCGTTGCCGGGGGCAGCAACTCCTACGAGCAGTACTTC. Translating gives CSVAGGSNSYEQYF.

V usage is TRBV9 and J usage is TRBJ2-7; 11 bases are a match to TRBD1. Per the germline V gene, CDR1 is SGDLS and CDR2 is YYNGEE. The length of the CDR3 is 15 residues. With 4 bases clipped from V and 6 bases from J, the junction kept 9 bases outside the gene matches. The CDR3 region has the DNA TGTGCCAGCAGCTCTACCGGGACAGGGGGAGCCGAGCAGTACTTC. Its protein product is CASSSTGTGGAEQYF.

The V gene is TRBV6-5, the J gene TRBJ2-2; the D gene is possibly TRBD1 (5 bases). The CDR3 totals 15 residues. The V gene's germline CDR1 is MNHEY and CDR2 SVGAGI. Trimming cost V 6 bases and J 0 bases, with 11 bases left between them. CDR3 protein: CASRVQGANTGELFF. The DNA of the CDR3 is TGTGCCAGCAGGGTACAAGGGGCGAACACCGGGGAGCTGTTTTTT.

This clone has only a few counts. The chain links TRBV9 to TRBJ2-4; 7 bases are a match to TRBD1. The CDR3 has 14 residues. The germline V gene encodes CDR1 SGDLS and CDR2 YYNGEE. With 4 bases clipped from V and 6 bases from J, the junction kept 7 bases outside the gene matches. CDR3 in amino acids: CASSPRDSLNIQYF. The CDR3 DNA follows: TGTGCCAGCAGCCCCCGGGACAGTCTAAACATTCAGTACTTC.

The rearrangement joins TRBV27 to TRBJ2-3; 9 bases align to TRBD2. Germline V gene lookup returns CDR1 MNHEY and CDR2 SMNVEV (reference sequence). The CDR3 runs 16 residues. V dropped 5 bases and J dropped 0; count of bases not matched to a gene: 6. CDR3 in DNA: TGTGCCAGCAGTATAAGCGGGGGGACTAGCACAGATACGCAGTATTTT. Translation gives CASSISGGTSTDTQYF.

The genes are TRBV5-1 and TRBJ1-3; the D gene is possibly TRBD1 (5 bases). The CDR3 has 15 residues. V was clipped by 5 bases and J by 0 bases, with 12 bases between them. Germline loops: CDR1 SGHRS, CDR2 YFSETQ. The DNA of the CDR3 is TGCGCCAGCAGTTATGACGGGGCCTCTGGAAACACCATATATTTT. It encodes CASSYDGASGNTIYF. The full variable domain, with the rest looked up from reference TRBV5-1 and TRBJ1-3, is KAGVTQTPRYLIKTRGQQVTLSCSPISGHRSVSWYQQTPGQGLQFLFEYFSETQRNKGNFPGRFSGRQFSNSRSEMNVSTLELGDSALYLCASSYDGASGNTIYFGEGSWLTVV.

This clone was counted between two and nine times. This chain connects TRBV9 to TRBJ2-5; unclear D gene. The CDR3 length is 16 residues. Germline CDR1 SGDLS, CDR2 YYNGEE. The V and J ends lost 0 bases and 2 bases respectively, with 14 bases between them. CDR3 sequence: CASSVDHSGAQETQYF. CDR3 nucleotides: TGTGCCAGCAGCGTAGACCATTCCGGAGCGCAAGAGACCCAGTACTTC. Full variable domain (missing parts from reference TRBV9 and TRBJ2-5): DSGVTQTPKHLITATGQRVTLRCSPRSGDLSVYWYQQSLDQGLQFLIQYYNGEERAKGNILERFSAQQFPDLHSELNLSSLELGDSALYFCASSVDHSGAQETQYFGPGTRLLVL.

The chain's CDR3 is CASSLGTGENTEAFF. The CDR3 bases are TGTGCCAGCAGTCTAGGGACAGGGGAAAACACTGAAGCTTTCTTT. The chain joins TRBV6-6 to TRBJ1-1; TRBD1 matches at 10 bases. The germline V gene encodes CDR1 MNHNY and CDR2 SVGAGI (reference sequence). With V trimmed by 5 bases and J by 2 bases, 5 bases remained unmatched. The CDR3 is 15 residues long.

The chain couples TRBV7-2 to TRBJ1-1, with D tentatively TRBD1 (5 bases). From germline, CDR1 is SGHTA and CDR2 FQGNSA. The ends were cut back, 0 bases at V and 6 bases at J, with 14 bases in the middle. The CDR3 has 15 residues. Written as DNA, the CDR3 is TGTGCCAGCAGCTTAGCGGCTTATGGGGGGGCTGAAGCTTTCTTT. It yields the protein CASSLAAYGGAEAFF.

The V and J genes are TRBV4-2 and TRBJ2-1; tentative D call: TRBD2 (5 bases). Trimming took off 1 base at V and 13 bases at J, with 14 bases between the two ends. CDR3 size: 13 residues. CDR1 and CDR2 (germline): LGHNA, YNFKEQ. DNA of the CDR3: TGTGCCAGCAGCCAAGGAGAGGGCGTCTTACAGTTCTTC. This translates into CASSQGEGVLQFF.

This clone came up a few times. The V gene is TRBV19, the J gene TRBJ2-3; 8 bases fit TRBD2. The CDR3 sequence is 13 residues long. Per the germline V gene, CDR1 is LNHDA and CDR2 is SQIVND (reference sequence). V lost 7 bases, J lost 1 base, and 1 base stayed unmatched. Written as DNA, the CDR3 is TGTGCCAGTACGGGAGGGGGCACAGATACGCAGTATTTT. It encodes CASTGGGTDTQYF.

The rearrangement joins TRBV29-1 to TRBJ2-2; 14 nucleotides line up with TRBD2. Germline CDR1 reads SQVTM; CDR2 reads ANQGSEA. This CDR3 is 15 amino acids long. With 4 bases clipped from V and 4 bases from J, the junction kept 2 bases outside the gene matches. In DNA form, the CDR3 reads TGCAGCGTTGTAGGACTAGCGGGAGGCACCGGGGAGCTGTTTTTT. This gives the protein CSVVGLAGGTGELFF.

This chain joins TRBV6-1 and TRBJ1-1; 7 bases align to TRBD1. Germline trimming cut 3 bases from V and 3 bases from J; bases unmatched to any gene: 1. This CDR3 has 13 residues. In germline, CDR1 is MNHNS, CDR2 SASEGT. For the CDR3, the DNA is TGTGCCAGCAGTGACAGGGGGGACACTGAAGCTTTCTTT. The encoded protein is CASSDRGDTEAFF.

The V call is TRBV5-1, the J call TRBJ2-1, with 14 bases fitting TRBD2. Germline V gene lookup returns CDR1 SGHRS and CDR2 YFSETQ. There are 13 residues in the CDR3. V dropped 5 bases and J dropped 10; count of bases not matched to a gene: 2. CDR3 sequence: CASRGLAGDEQFF. The CDR3 DNA reads TGCGCCAGCAGGGGACTAGCGGGAGACGAGCAGTTCTTC.

Turning to this clone: The junction departs from the called germline gene at one end, perhaps through a read error. V usage is TRBV27 and J usage is TRBJ1-3; 8 bases agree with TRBD1. The germline V gene has CDR1 MNHEY and CDR2 SMNVEV (reference sequence). The CDR3 is 16 residues long. CDR3 nucleotides: TGTGCCGGCAGTTACCAGGGGGCCGTAGATGGAAACACCATATATTTT. Translated, it gives CAGSYQGAVDGNTIYF.

The table lists this clone with a few counts. The chain links TRBV5-1 to TRBJ1-4, with D perhaps TRBD1 (6 bases). The germline gives CDR1 SGHRS, CDR2 YFSETQ. Trimming stripped 0 bases from V and 8 bases from J, with 20 bases between. The CDR3 sequence is 17 residues long. CDR3 in amino acids: CASSLDGQLYEGEKLFF. CDR3 in DNA: TGCGCCAGCAGCTTGGATGGACAGCTATACGAGGGGGAAAAACTGTTTTTT.

By proportion, this clone is medium-sized. The chain is built from TRBV7-9 and TRBJ1-1; D unresolved. V lost 1 base, J lost 1 base, and 10 bases lay in between. Germline values: CDR1 SEHNR, CDR2 FQNEAQ (reference sequence). The CDR3 sequence is 15 residues long. CDR3 sequence reads: CASSLDGRSNTEAFF. The CDR3 DNA reads TGTGCCAGCAGCTTAGATGGCAGGTCGAACACTGAAGCTTTCTTT. The full variable domain, with the rest looked up from reference TRBV7-9 and TRBJ1-1, is DTGVSQNPRHKITKRGQNVTFRCDPISEHNRLYWYRQTLGQGPEFLTYFQNEAQLEKSRLLSDRFSAERPKGSFSTLEIQRTEQGDSAMYLCASSLDGRSNTEAFFGQGTRLTVV.

This chain links TRBV29-1 with TRBJ2-7, with D possibly being TRBD1 (6 bases). V was pared by 4 bases and J by 2 bases, with 12 bases between. Germline CDR1 SQVTM, CDR2 ANQGSEA. The CDR3 has 13 residues. The CDR3 region is CSVVTGEPYEQYF. DNA of the CDR3: TGCAGCGTTGTGACAGGTGAACCCTACGAGCAGTACTTC.

V is TRBV5-8 and J is TRBJ2-3, with D perhaps matching TRBD1 (5 bases). V was shortened by 1 base and J by 2 bases, with 11 bases between the two germline ends. Germline V gene sequence: CDR1 SGHTS, CDR2 YDEGEE. CDR3 size: 15 residues. The CDR3 loop reads CASSLKGFNTDTQYF. In DNA, the CDR3 is TGTGCCAGCAGCTTGAAGGGGTTTAACACAGATACGCAGTATTTT.

The V gene is TRBV7-2, the J gene TRBJ1-1; D uncertain. Germline V lookup: CDR1 SGHTA, CDR2 FQGNSA. This CDR3 has 16 amino acids. The V gene lost 5 bases and the J gene lost 1 base, with 17 bases spanning the gap. CDR3 residues: CASSPPKLITNTEAFF. The CDR3 DNA reads as TGTGCCAGCAGCCCGCCAAAACTGATAACGAACACTGAAGCTTTCTTT. The variable domain in full, completed from reference TRBV7-2 and TRBJ1-1, reads GAGVSQSPSNKVTEKGKDVELRCDPISGHTALYWYRQSLGQGLEFLIYFQGNSAPDKSGLPSDRFSAERTGGSVSTLTIQRTQQEDSAVYLCASSPPKLITNTEAFFGQGTRLTVV.

The V and J genes are TRBV15 and TRBJ1-1; D unclear. This CDR3 is built from 16 residues. The germline CDR1 and CDR2 sequences are LNHNV and YYDKDF (reference sequence). Trimming left V 0 bases short and J 0 bases short, with 11 bases between. The CDR3 sequence: CATSRDDPLVNTEAFF. The CDR3 DNA sequence: TGTGCCACCAGCAGAGATGATCCGCTAGTGAACACTGAAGCTTTCTTT.

The chain uses TRBV11-3 and TRBJ2-1, with D maybe TRBD1 (5 bases). This CDR3 is 13 amino acids long. Trimming took off 2 bases at V and 9 bases at J, with 11 bases between the two ends. Per the germline V gene, CDR1 is SGHNT and CDR2 is YENEEA. The chain's CDR3 is CASSLLEGVEQFF. The CDR3 nucleotides are TGTGCCAGCAGCTTACTCGAAGGGGTTGAGCAGTTCTTC.

The genes are TRBV15 and TRBJ2-7; the D is unclear. The germline V and J ends were trimmed by 1 base and 1 base, with 2 bases remaining between them. The CDR3 spans 12 residues. CDR1 LNHNV and CDR2 YYDKDF come from the germline V gene (reference sequence). The CDR3 sequence: CATSRGSYEQYF. The CDR3 DNA reads TGTGCCACCAGCAGAGGTTCCTACGAGCAGTACTTC.

The V and J genes are TRBV7-3 and TRBJ1-2; weak D call: TRBD1 (5 bases). Trimming shortened V by 5 bases and J by 5 bases, and 12 bases separated the two germline ends. Germline lookup yields CDR1 SGHTA and CDR2 FQGTGA. The CDR3 is 13 amino acids. CDR3 sequence reads: CASSRTRDYGYTF. CDR3 DNA sequence: TGTGCCAGCAGCCGGACACGGGATTATGGCTACACCTTC.

The sample holds a few counts of this clone. This chain links TRBV11-3 with TRBJ1-2, with D tentatively TRBD1 (6 bases). CDR1 and CDR2 from the germline V gene are SGHNT and YENEEA. Trimming took off 5 bases at V and 8 bases at J, with 15 bases between the two ends. This CDR3 comprises 13 residues. The CDR3 spells CASSLRGAQGYTF. CDR3 DNA: TGTGCCAGCAGCCTCCGGGGGGCACAGGGCTACACCTTC.